What follows are 22 T cell receptor beta chains derived from one specimen sequenced in a study of low-dose radiotherapy and immunotherapy resistance in tumors. TRAV and TRBV primers primed cDNA for both TCRalpha and TCRbeta. Amplification, which lasted 15 to 20 PCR cycles, used a constant-region primer and V-primer adapter to amplify TCRs. TCRdb recomputed calls from the reads with MiXCR, one row per CDR3 protein. This repertoire shows just over 90,000 distinct CDR3 sequences, 20% to 25% found once; its top ten account for 9.5% to 15%. Time point defined: after trial treatment. Sample treatment: LDRT plus nivolumab, ipilimumab, low-dose cyclophosphamide and aspirin (RACIN trial). Sequences were derived from PBMCs, sampled after low-dose radiotherapy plus immunotherapy. These receptors all come from a female donor with ovarian cancer.

This clonotype was observed a handful of times. The gene calls are TRBV6-2 or TRBV6-3 and TRBJ2-3; D may be TRBD1 (6 bases). Trimming left V 7 bases short and J 2 bases short, with 16 bases between. Germline values: CDR1 MNHEY, CDR2 SVGEGT. This CDR3 has 15 amino acids. Here the CDR3 reads CASIKAGELTDTQYF. The CDR3 bases are TGTGCCAGCATAAAGGCAGGGGAACTCACAGATACGCAGTATTTT.

The chain links TRBV28 to TRBJ1-5; 7 bases line up with TRBD1. Germline CDR1 and CDR2: MDHEN and SYDVKM. Losses at the gene ends were 4 bases for V and 0 bases for J; bases not matched to a gene: 6. The CDR3 extends over 16 amino acids. CDR3 loop: CASSSGTVYSNQPQHF. Here the CDR3 DNA reads TGTGCCAGCAGTTCCGGGACAGTCTATAGCAATCAGCCCCAGCATTTT.

With respect to this clonotype: A far larger clone lies a single base away; this is likely a read error. The chain is built from TRBV7-9 and TRBJ1-1; tentative D call: TRBD1 (6 bases). Germline CDR1 reads SEHNR; CDR2 reads FQNEAQ (reference sequence). CDR3 length: 14 amino acids. CDR3 residues: CVSSQRGVVGEAFF. In DNA form, the CDR3 reads TGTGTCAGCAGCCAGAGGGGGGTAGTCGGTGAAGCTTTCTTT.

This clonotype was counted at least ten times. J is TRBJ2-7 and V is TRBV19; D call uncertain. Germline V gives CDR1 LNHDA, CDR2 SQIVND (reference sequence). CDR3 length equals 14 residues. The V end was cut by 5 bases, the J end by 0 bases, with 11 bases between. The CDR3 DNA is TGTGCCAGTAGTCCGTCGGACGTCTCCTACGAGCAGTACTTC. Its translation is CASSPSDVSYEQYF.

Many counts were recorded for this clonotype. The gene calls are TRBV5-1 and TRBJ1-5, with D perhaps TRBD1 (5 bases). The V and J ends lost 2 bases and 4 bases respectively, with 13 bases between them. The V gene's germline CDR1 is SGHRS and CDR2 YFSETQ. This CDR3 is 15 amino acids long. CDR3 protein: CASSLFGGDNQPQHF. The CDR3 coding sequence is TGCGCCAGCAGCTTATTCGGGGGGGATAATCAGCCCCAGCATTTT.

This clonotype has ten or more counts. V is TRBV27 and J is TRBJ2-3; D gene uncertain. Germline CDR1 MNHEY, CDR2 SMNVEV (reference sequence). The V and J ends lost 3 bases and 0 bases respectively, with 7 bases between them. CDR3 length: 14 residues. The CDR3 sequence is CASSFSVSTDTQYF. The CDR3 DNA reads TGTGCCAGCAGTTTCTCCGTTAGCACAGATACGCAGTATTTT.

Many counts were recorded for this clonotype. CDR3 sequence reads: CAWSRGLAGEQYF. The CDR3 DNA reads TGTGCCTGGAGTCGGGGACTAGCGGGGGAGCAGTACTTC. The J gene is TRBJ2-7, the V gene TRBV30, with TRBD2 matching over 13 bases. Germline V gives CDR1 GTSNPN, CDR2 SVGIG (reference sequence). The length of the CDR3 is 13 residues. Losses at the gene ends were 2 bases for V and 7 bases for J; bases not matched to a gene: 2. Combining the CDR3 with reference TRBV30 and TRBJ2-7 gives the whole variable domain SQTIHQWPATLVQPVGSPLSLECTVEGTSNPNLYWYRQAAGRGLQLLFYSVGIGQISSEVPQNLSASRPQDRQFILSSKKLLLSDSGFYLCAWSRGLAGEQYFGPGTRLTVT.

Turning to this clonotype: A much larger clone lies a single base off, so this may be a read error. The rearrangement joins TRBV12-3 or TRBV12-4 to TRBJ2-7; TRBD2 aligns across 7 bases. V dropped 5 bases and J dropped 4; count of bases not matched to a gene: 11. The CDR3 loop spans 15 amino acids. The CDR3 here is CASSPGPGGTYEQYF. Here the CDR3 DNA reads TGTGCCAGCAGTCCCGGTCCCGGGGGGACTTACGAGCAGTACTTC.

This clonotype was observed at least ten times. The rearrangement joins TRBV7-9 to TRBJ2-7; D call uncertain. Germline V CDR1 and CDR2: SEHNR, FQNEAQ (reference sequence). V lost 5 bases, J lost 3 bases, and 17 bases lay in between. The CDR3 runs to 15 residues. The CDR3 reads CASSQLIGRFYEQYF. CDR3 in DNA: TGTGCCAGCAGCCAACTCATTGGCCGGTTCTACGAGCAGTACTTC.

This clonotype was detected ten times or more. The V call is TRBV27, the J call TRBJ1-5; D unclear. Germline loops: CDR1 MNHEY, CDR2 SMNVEV (reference sequence). V was trimmed by 5 bases and J by 6 bases, leaving 17 bases between them. The CDR3 spans 15 residues. CDR3 sequence (DNA): TGTGCCAGCAGTGCGTCGACTCGAGGTAGTCAGCCCCAGCATTTT. Its protein is CASSASTRGSQPQHF.

The table lists this clonotype with many counts. The gene calls are TRBV29-1 and TRBJ1-1; perhaps TRBD1 as D (5 bases). The germline V gene has CDR1 SQVTM and CDR2 ANQGSEA. V was cut by 3 bases and J by 10 bases, with 15 bases left in between. This CDR3 has 12 amino acids. The DNA for the CDR3 is TGCAGCGTTGATGGGGGACTACCGGTAGCTTTCTTT. Translated: CSVDGGLPVAFF.

In regard to this clonotype: One end of the junction fails to match germline, which may point to a read error. This chain joins TRBV5-3 and TRBJ2-5; 9 bases are shared with TRBD1. TRBV5-3 is labeled an ORF, and its function is uncertain. There are 16 residues in the CDR3. The CDR3 nucleotides are TGTGCCAGCAGCTCTATCTCCGGACAGGGGCAAGAGACCCAGTACTTC. Its protein is CASSSISGQGQETQYF.

This clonotype appeared many times. The J gene is TRBJ1-5, the V gene TRBV15; D remains ambiguous. Trimming removed 1 base from V and 5 bases from J, with 12 bases in between. Germline values: CDR1 LNHNV, CDR2 YYDKDF (reference sequence). CDR3 length equals 15 residues. As DNA, the CDR3 is TGTGCCACCAGCAGAGTATTGGACCAGTATCAGCCCCAGCATTTT. As protein: CATSRVLDQYQPQHF.

This clonotype occurred a few times. The chain joins TRBV12-5 to TRBJ1-1; unclear D gene. CDR3 length: 15 amino acids. Germline CDR1 reads LGHNT; CDR2 reads FRNRAP. The ends were cut back, 1 base at V and 0 bases at J, with 9 bases in the middle. The CDR3 region is CASGLARPLNTEAFF. Here the CDR3 DNA reads TGTGCTAGTGGTTTGGCCAGGCCTTTGAACACTGAAGCTTTCTTT.

This clonotype was observed at least ten times. This chain uses TRBV4-2 with TRBJ1-5, with TRBD1 matching 10 bases. The CDR3 extends over 16 amino acids. The germline V gene encodes CDR1 LGHNA and CDR2 YNFKEQ. Unmatched junction bases numbered 4, after V lost 1 base and J lost 4 bases. CDR3 protein: CASSQGDRGRNQPQHF. CDR3 nucleotide sequence: TGTGCCAGCAGCCAAGGAGACAGGGGGCGGAATCAGCCCCAGCATTTT.

Ten or more counts support this clonotype. The junction and the germline gene differ at one end; a read error may be behind it. The chain carries TRBV5-3 and TRBJ2-5, with no clear D. TRBV5-3 is an open reading frame, and its role is uncertain. The CDR3 contains 14 residues. CDR3 nucleotide sequence: TGTGCCAGCAGCTTGATAGGGAACCAAGAGACCCAGTACTTC. Its translation: CASSLIGNQETQYF.

In this sample, this clonotype turned up many times. The chain joins TRBV14 to TRBJ2-3, with D hard to call. Germline V gene sequence: CDR1 SGHDN, CDR2 FVKESK. With 0 bases removed from V and 0 bases from J, the gap between germline ends came to 13 bases. CDR3 length: 17 amino acids. CDR3: CASSQDHRAPSTDTQYF. Written as DNA, the CDR3 is TGTGCCAGCAGCCAAGATCATAGGGCACCAAGCACAGATACGCAGTATTTT.

This clonotype came up many times. The rearrangement uses TRBV7-9 and TRBJ2-1; D may be TRBD1 (5 bases). Germline assignment: CDR1 SEHNR and CDR2 FQNEAQ (reference sequence). Trimming took off 0 bases at V and 3 bases at J, with 9 bases between the two ends. This CDR3 is 15 amino acids long. The CDR3 nucleotides are TGTGCCAGCAGCTTAGCCCAGGGAAGCTACAATGAGCAGTTCTTC. The encoded protein is CASSLAQGSYNEQFF.

The gene calls are TRBV19 and TRBJ2-4; the D is unclear. CDR1 and CDR2 from the germline V gene are LNHDA and SQIVND (reference sequence). The CDR3 loop spans 14 amino acids. Trimming took 3 bases from V and 7 from J, leaving 13 bases between them. CDR3 sequence reads: CASSIATIANIQYF. DNA for the CDR3: TGTGCCAGTAGTATTGCCACCATCGCCAACATTCAGTACTTC.

Ten or more counts support this clonotype. V gene TRBV27 combines with J gene TRBJ2-1, with D uncertain. With 5 bases removed from V and 7 bases from J, the gap between germline ends came to 15 bases. The length of the CDR3 is 14 residues. In germline, CDR1 is MNHEY, CDR2 SMNVEV (reference sequence). CDR3 sequence: CASSPRFDPNEQFF. In DNA, the CDR3 is TGTGCCAGCAGTCCACGGTTCGACCCGAATGAGCAGTTCTTC.

As to this clonotype: Given a far larger clone just one base away, this is likely a sequencing read error. The V gene is TRBV13, the J gene TRBJ1-2; D call uncertain. Germline V lookup: CDR1 PRHDT, CDR2 FYEKMQ (reference sequence). Trimming pared 2 bases from V and 4 bases from J, leaving 11 bases between. This CDR3 is 14 amino acids long. The CDR3 nucleotides read TGTGCCAGCAGCTTATCTTCCTTGGGCTATGGCTACACCTTC. This gives the protein CASSLSSLGYGYTF.

The chain has TRBV9 and TRBJ2-1; 12 bases align to TRBD2. The CDR3 runs to 15 residues. The germline V gene has CDR1 SGDLS and CDR2 YYNGEE. V lost 2 bases and J lost 4; bases outside the gene matches: 1. This chain's CDR3 is CASSVTSGGYNEQFF. In DNA form, the CDR3 reads TGTGCCAGCAGCGTTACTAGCGGGGGGTACAATGAGCAGTTCTTC.